This T cell receptor beta chain stems from a study of early T cells in non-severe SARS-CoV-2 infection. Study-level background: It was bulk RNA from unsorted whole blood that was sequenced, and the chains were unpaired.

In this sample, this clonotype turned up many times. Its antigen remains unidentified. As part of library construction, unique molecular identifiers were attached to individual cDNA molecules. TCRdb reprocessed the 5' RACE reads via MiXCR and lists one record per CDR3 protein. The sample holds tens of thousands of distinct CDR3 sequences, about a tenth seen once. Germline-derived CDR1 and CDR2 are MNHEY and SVGEGT. V was clipped by 2 bases and J by 4 bases; unmatched bases: 13. The CDR3 totals 17 residues. Study-level results: The study's VDJdb matching favored anti-spike CD8 responses and missed private and CD4 specificities.

The sequence derives from an adult who was a healthcare worker with PCR-confirmed SARS-CoV-2 infection or an uninfected control (not recorded which). This chain connects TRBV6-2 or TRBV6-3 to TRBJ1-1; the match to TRBD1 covers 7 bases. The sample was whole blood, taken at baseline. CDR3: CASSYGRGRRIGTEAFF. For the CDR3, the DNA is TGTGCCAGCAGTTACGGGAGGGGGCGCCGAATAGGCACTGAAGCTTTCTTT.